This TCR beta chain was obtained from a study of human T cells and chemical hapten exposure. Study background: TCR yields differed between samples (mainly from small differences in pooled library volume). Study-wide points: TCRs above 1 in 1000 frequency stayed constant with DPC sensitization.

Unique molecular identifiers were linked by the library to individual cDNA molecules. One entry per CDR3 protein, called by TCRdb with MiXCR from the RACE reads. The table lists 130,000 or so distinct CDR3 sequences, about 9.4% of them singletons. The CDR3 has 16 residues. Losses at the gene ends were 0 bases for V and 1 base for J; bases not matched to a gene: 0. Germline V gene sequence: CDR1 KGHDR, CDR2 SFDVKD. This sample's time point: healthy volunteer bleed at 2 weeks. Before extraction, the whole blood was not fractionated, and total RNA was taken from it. This clonotype was recorded many times. What it binds is not known.

Sequenced sample: whole blood. This clonotype was sampled from a male donor in good health. Some clones in this sample may be carry-over from other donors' samples. The chain recombines TRBV24-1 with TRBJ2-2; 8 nucleotides line up with TRBD1. The CDR3 bases are TGTGCCACCAGTGATTTGGGACAGGGGAACACCGGGGAGCTGTTTTTT. As protein: CATSDLGQGNTGELFF.